The T cell receptor beta chain under discussion was sequenced for a study of T cell repertoires in cytomegalovirus infection (dated by TCRdb to about 2019). For context, the study as a whole: Donor HLA type was relevant to the analysis, as public TCR beta signatures indicated carriage of CMV infection together with the matching HLA type.

This clonotype occurred many times. There is no known antigen for this receptor. Within one base of it there is no much larger clone, and no base qualities were kept. TCRdb lists the instrument as Illumina HiSeq 1500. TCRdb reworked the public reads: Q25 trimming with fastp, MiXCR clone assembly, productive beta chains retained. Rows are unified per CDR3 protein, each entry keeping the most common DNA and genes. The sample has just under 300,000 distinct CDR3 sequences on record, roughly 9.3% of them singletons. Of the sample, approximately 2.4% falls within the top ten clones. Results and caveats for the whole study, not just this receptor: The ex vivo response was dominated by HLA-C-restricted CMV-specific TCR beta clonotypes, which also provided the single most frequent clonotype in two of eight donors. In both this cohort and an independent cohort of some 380 donors, the cumulative frequency of public TCR beta family members distinguished carriers of CMV infection plus the relevant HLA type.

The CDR3 has 15 amino acids, counting the end cysteine and phenylalanine. The read is trimmed to its CDR3 DNA, 45 bases read in frame from base 1. Germline trimming: 2 bases from V, 9 bases from J; junction bases outside gene matches: 9. From the germline V gene, CDR1 is SGHAT and CDR2 is FQNNGV. This clonotype was sampled from a human donor in good health (CMV status not recorded). Some clones in this sample may be carry-over from other donors' samples. Sequencing was done on a sample of PBMCs. This receptor chain uses TRBV11-2 and TRBJ2-1; 8 bases in the middle match TRBD1. The sequenced DNA: TGTGCCAGCAGCTTAATCAGACAGGGGTTCGGTGAGCAGTTCTTC. It encodes CASSLIRQGFGEQFF.